A selection of T cell receptor beta chains follows, all from one sample in a study of T cells after yellow fever vaccination. TCRdb reanalysed the 5' RACE reads using MiXCR and keeps one entry per CDR3 protein. The table lists about 210,000 distinct CDR3 sequences, 6.7% of them singletons, with about 1% in the top ten. The material sequenced was CD4+ T cells sorted from PBMCs, taken on the day of the yellow fever booster vaccination. These receptor sequences come from a man in his thirties or forties who received the YFV17D yellow fever vaccine. The CDR3 runs from the conserved cysteine through the conserved F or W. A D gene is named only where the DNA matches it firmly. Clone size is stated in some rows and not others, as once, few, many or a class when expanded.

V gene: TRBV11-2; D gene: TRBD1; J gene: TRBJ2-7; clone size: few; CDR3 protein: CASSLIHGTGDYEQYF; CDR3 DNA: TGTGCCAGCAGCTTGATCCACGGGACAGGTGATTACGAGCAGTACTTC
V gene: TRBV25-1; D gene: -; J gene: TRBJ1-2; clone size: many; CDR3 protein: CASTHVGSSSGYTF; CDR3 DNA: TGTGCCAGCACCCATGTGGGCAGCAGCTCTGGCTACACCTTC
V gene: TRBV11-2; D gene: -; J gene: TRBJ2-3; clone size: few; CDR3 protein: CASSPSATDTQYF; CDR3 DNA: TGTGCCAGCAGCCCGTCGGCCACAGATACGCAGTATTTT
V gene: TRBV20-1; D gene: TRBD2; J gene: TRBJ2-7; clone size: few; CDR3 protein: CSASMAGGPIEQYF; CDR3 DNA: TGCAGTGCTAGCATGGCGGGAGGGCCTATCGAGCAGTACTTC
V gene: TRBV15; D gene: TRBD2; J gene: TRBJ2-1; clone size: many; CDR3 protein: CATSRDGLAVNEQFF; CDR3 DNA: TGTGCCACCAGCAGAGATGGACTAGCGGTGAATGAGCAGTTCTTC
V gene: TRBV20-1; D gene: -; J gene: TRBJ2-7; clone size: few; CDR3 protein: CSARGGYEQYF; CDR3 DNA: TGCAGTGCTAGGGGAGGATACGAGCAGTACTTC
V gene: TRBV10-3; D gene: -; J gene: TRBJ2-7; clone size: few; CDR3 protein: CAISESSREEQYF; CDR3 DNA: TGTGCCATCAGTGAGTCCTCCAGGGAAGAGCAGTACTTC
V gene: TRBV7-8; D gene: -; J gene: TRBJ2-2; clone size: many; CDR3 protein: CASSLALRTGELFF; CDR3 DNA: TGTGCCAGCAGCTTGGCCTTGAGAACCGGGGAGCTGTTTTTT
V gene: TRBV5-1; D gene: -; J gene: TRBJ2-1; clone size: many; CDR3 protein: CASSSGGGSYNEQFF; CDR3 DNA: TGCGCCAGCAGCTCAGGGGGGGGTTCCTACAATGAGCAGTTCTTC
V gene: TRBV6-4; D gene: -; J gene: TRBJ2-6; clone size: -; CDR3 protein: CASSDVSSGANVLTF; CDR3 DNA: TGTGCCAGCAGTGACGTGAGTTCTGGGGCCAACGTCCTGACTTTC
V gene: TRBV4-3; D gene: TRBD2; J gene: TRBJ2-2; clone size: -; CDR3 protein: CASSQDAVPSGSTGELFF; CDR3 DNA: TGCGCCAGCAGCCAAGATGCAGTCCCTAGCGGGAGTACCGGGGAGCTGTTTTTT
V gene: TRBV12-3/TRBV12-4; D gene: TRBD2; J gene: TRBJ2-1; clone size: -; CDR3 protein: CASSLSGSRYNEQFF; CDR3 DNA: TGTGCCAGCAGCCTTAGCGGGAGTAGGTACAATGAGCAGTTCTTC
V gene: TRBV5-4; D gene: -; J gene: TRBJ2-7; clone size: -; CDR3 protein: CASSLVGSTYEQYF; CDR3 DNA: TGTGCCAGCAGCTTAGTAGGCAGTACCTACGAGCAGTACTTC
V gene: TRBV10-3; D gene: -; J gene: TRBJ2-3; clone size: -; CDR3 protein: CAISPGSTDTQYF; CDR3 DNA: TGTGCCATCAGTCCTGGCTCCACAGATACGCAGTATTTT
V gene: TRBV5-1; D gene: -; J gene: TRBJ2-7; clone size: many; CDR3 protein: CASSASGFSYEQYF; CDR3 DNA: TGCGCCAGCAGCGCCAGCGGGTTCTCCTACGAGCAGTACTTC
V gene: TRBV20-1; D gene: -; J gene: TRBJ1-2; clone size: -; CDR3 protein: CSASHRAEGYTF; CDR3 DNA: TGCAGTGCGAGCCACAGGGCGGAAGGCTACACCTTC
V gene: TRBV7-9; D gene: TRBD2; J gene: TRBJ2-2; clone size: -; CDR3 protein: CASSFRGLVGELFF; CDR3 DNA: TGTGCCAGCAGCTTCCGTGGACTAGTCGGGGAGCTGTTTTTT
V gene: TRBV28; D gene: TRBD2; J gene: TRBJ2-7; clone size: few; CDR3 protein: CAGGASGPLSEQYF; CDR3 DNA: TGTGCAGGCGGGGCTAGCGGGCCCTTAAGCGAGCAGTACTTC
V gene: TRBV5-5; D gene: -; J gene: TRBJ2-7; clone size: many; CDR3 protein: CASSPTDGTYEQYF; CDR3 DNA: TGTGCCAGCAGCCCGACCGACGGAACCTACGAGCAGTACTTC
V gene: TRBV2; D gene: -; J gene: TRBJ1-5; clone size: few; CDR3 protein: CASTGGRSQPQHF; CDR3 DNA: TGTGCCAGCACGGGGGGTCGGAGTCAGCCCCAGCATTTT
V gene: TRBV20-1; D gene: -; J gene: TRBJ1-5; clone size: many; CDR3 protein: CSAKVGGGNQPQHF; CDR3 DNA: TGCAGTGCTAAGGTGGGGGGCGGCAATCAGCCCCAGCATTTT
V gene: TRBV4-3; D gene: -; J gene: TRBJ2-3; clone size: many; CDR3 protein: CASSPRTATDTQYF; CDR3 DNA: TGCGCCAGCAGCCCGCGGACAGCCACAGATACGCAGTATTTT
V gene: TRBV5-1; D gene: TRBD1; J gene: TRBJ2-7; clone size: many; CDR3 protein: CASSLVWDRAYEQYF; CDR3 DNA: TGCGCCAGCAGCTTGGTGTGGGACAGGGCCTACGAGCAGTACTTC
V gene: TRBV12-3/TRBV12-4; D gene: TRBD1; J gene: TRBJ1-5; clone size: few; CDR3 protein: CASSFGGDRGLNQPQHF; CDR3 DNA: TGTGCCAGCAGTTTTGGCGGGGACAGGGGGCTTAATCAGCCCCAGCATTTT
V gene: TRBV30; D gene: -; J gene: TRBJ2-1; clone size: few; CDR3 protein: CAWTLSSYNEQFF; CDR3 DNA: TGTGCCTGGACCTTGAGCTCCTACAATGAGCAGTTCTTC
V gene: TRBV14; D gene: -; J gene: TRBJ1-1; clone size: many; CDR3 protein: CASSQDAYTEAFF; CDR3 DNA: TGTGCCAGCAGCCAAGATGCGTACACTGAAGCTTTCTTT
V gene: TRBV7-9; D gene: TRBD1; J gene: TRBJ2-7; clone size: -; CDR3 protein: CASSPGTGMSHEQYF; CDR3 DNA: TGTGCCAGCAGTCCCGGGACAGGGATGTCCCACGAGCAGTACTTC
V gene: TRBV18; D gene: -; J gene: TRBJ1-5; clone size: few; CDR3 protein: CASSPGEDQPQHF; CDR3 DNA: TGTGCCAGCTCACCAGGAGAGGATCAGCCCCAGCATTTT